The T cell receptor beta chain under discussion was sequenced for a study of cytomegalovirus exposure and HLA in healthy donors. Study-level results: Associated with HLA alleles at 0.05 false discovery rate in a later analysis were some 16,000 TCR beta sequences. TCR beta chain V- and J-gene trimming was linked, in a later analysis, to a missense variant in DCLRE1C. A later analysis, which compared TCR beta chains of equal frequency, found the HLA-associated ones more clonally expanded. Earlier analysis found most TCR beta V segments productive about 87% or about 30% of the time.

Remarks on this clone: Its antigen remains unknown.

Trimming took 2 bases from V and 4 from J, leaving 12 bases between them. Germline CDR1 reads MGHRA; CDR2 reads YSYEKL. The CDR3 totals 14 residues. Vbeta (60) and Jbeta (13) primers were used in the PCR. Using immunoSEQ multiplex PCR, the repertoire was profiled, and TCRdb retains in-frame clones only, with some absent. The sample has 150,000 to 180,000 clones; roughly 85% are singletons. This rearrangement joins TRBV4-1 to TRBJ2-7; possible D gene TRBD1, 6 bases. Sample: PBMCs. The source is a woman aged 18-29 years in good health and CMV-seronegative. DNA of the CDR3: TGCGCCAGCAGCCAAAGGTGGACAGCTTACGAGCAGTACTTC. Protein product: CASSQRWTAYEQYF.